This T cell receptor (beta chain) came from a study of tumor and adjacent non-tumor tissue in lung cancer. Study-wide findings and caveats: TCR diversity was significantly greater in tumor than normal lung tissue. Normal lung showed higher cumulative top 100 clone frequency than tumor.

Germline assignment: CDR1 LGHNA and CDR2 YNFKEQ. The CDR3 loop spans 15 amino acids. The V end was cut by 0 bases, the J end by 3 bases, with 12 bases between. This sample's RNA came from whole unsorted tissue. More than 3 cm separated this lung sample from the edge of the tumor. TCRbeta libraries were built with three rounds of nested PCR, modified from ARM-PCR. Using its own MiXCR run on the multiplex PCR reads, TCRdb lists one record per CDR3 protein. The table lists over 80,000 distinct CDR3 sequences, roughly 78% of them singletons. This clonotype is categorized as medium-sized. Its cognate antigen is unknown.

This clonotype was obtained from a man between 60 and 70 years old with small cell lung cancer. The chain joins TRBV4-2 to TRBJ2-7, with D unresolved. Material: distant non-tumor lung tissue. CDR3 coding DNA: TGTGCCAGCAGCCAAGAGCGCGGAGAACACTACGAGCAGTACTTC. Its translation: CASSQERGEHYEQYF.